The text below deals with one T cell receptor beta chain. As yet, its antigen is unknown. This sample stems from a study of glioma-infiltrating T cells after dendritic cell vaccination. Study findings and constraints: Longer survival after dendritic cell vaccination followed higher pretreatment TIL content.

Time point in this sample: after dendritic cell vaccination, including at tumor progression/relapse. V was trimmed by 2 bases and J by 14 bases, leaving 18 bases between them. Germline V gene lookup returns CDR1 LNHDA and CDR2 SQIVND (reference sequence). The CDR3 runs 13 residues. Profiled with immunoSEQ multiplex PCR; TCRdb holds only in-frame clones, not every one. Counted here are 90,000 to 140,000 clones, nearly 90% occurring once; the ten biggest clones make up approximately 2.7%. The material sequenced was blood, taken after dendritic cell vaccination. The chain uses TRBV19 and TRBJ1-2, with a weak D call TRBD1 (6 bases). This receptor was taken from a human donor with glioblastoma. The CDR3 here is CASSILQGGGLTF. CDR3 DNA sequence: TGTGCCAGTAGTATATTGCAGGGAGGGGGATTAACCTTC.